The sequence of this T cell receptor (beta chain) was determined in a study of Ad26.COV2.S vaccination and SARS-CoV-2 variants. Here immunoSEQ multiplex PCR was the method, and the copy in TCRdb shows in-frame clones only, minus some. The top ten hold about 4.5% of the sample, which has more than 400,000 clones, about 90% seen once. Treatment here: approximately 18 received Ad26.COV2.S at low or high dose, single or two shots; several received placebo; per-sample allocation not given. Following the first vaccine or placebo injection, samples were taken on day 63. Notes on this clone: The antigen remains unidentified.

Points from the study as a whole: Vaccinated individuals (as opposed to placebo recipients) had higher spike-specific TCR breadth.

The length of the CDR3 is 19 residues. Germline V gene data show CDR1 as SGHVS and CDR2 as FQNEAQ. V lost 2 bases and J lost 0; bases outside the gene matches: 12. The sequencing here drew on peripheral blood, taken in a trial of Ad26.COV2.S vaccine versus placebo. The receptor was isolated from a person between 18 and 60 years old who received the Ad26.COV2.S COVID-19 vaccine or a placebo. This chain joins TRBV7-8 and TRBJ2-1, with 8 bases that match TRBD1. CDR3 amino acids: CASSLPGGAFPSSYNEQFF. CDR3 coding DNA: TGTGCCAGCAGCTTACCAGGGGGCGCGTTTCCGAGCTCCTACAATGAGCAGTTCTTC.